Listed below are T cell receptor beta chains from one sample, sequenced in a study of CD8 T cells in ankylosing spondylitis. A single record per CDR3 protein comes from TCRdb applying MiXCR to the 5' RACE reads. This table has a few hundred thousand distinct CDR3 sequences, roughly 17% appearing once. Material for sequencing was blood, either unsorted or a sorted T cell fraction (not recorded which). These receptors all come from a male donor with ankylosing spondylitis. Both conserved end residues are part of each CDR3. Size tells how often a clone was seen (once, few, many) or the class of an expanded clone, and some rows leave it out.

CASSNDRGEKLFF many TRBV7-6
CASSVQTNTEAFF few TRBV2
CSGRTGQTFNEQFF many TRBV29-1
CAISDPSGGKETQYF few TRBV10-3
CASSPAALTGQYF NA TRBV18
CSAISGANTGELFF few TRBV20-1
CASSLAGRVAGGFGIQSTDTQYF NA TRBV5-1
CSAPTGLAGGLQETQYF NA TRBV20-1
CATGLPNEKLFF few TRBV15
CSAPWEGSGNTIYF few TRBV20-1
CASSEIGGISNQPQHF NA TRBV2
CASIRDSYSPLHF NA TRBV6-1
CATSGPGTEAFF NA TRBV15
CASSPQGAGNTIYF few TRBV4-1
CASSLGLTNEQFF many TRBV11-2
CASSFLAPSSGYTF NA TRBV7-9
CSALGGLATSSSYNEQFF few TRBV20-1
CASSTPGVGKNIQYF NA TRBV27
CASRIQGKQPQHF few TRBV6-1
CASSPLPSGASNYGYTF NA TRBV27
CASSPSGYSTDTQYF NA TRBV28
CASSQELRSDTQYF few TRBV4-1
CASSSGQGAGETQYF many TRBV7-9
CARLNDRGGTNEKLFF NA TRBV5-4
CATSDPELGYTF NA TRBV24-1
CASSRTSGGDTQYF few TRBV6-1
CASSLARPGEQYF NA TRBV5-1
CASSQEVGGQHGYTF NA TRBV4-2
CASSQAVGQYNQPQHF few TRBV4-1
CASSLPASGIYEQYF few TRBV5-5
CASSLMGRAAYNEQFF few TRBV7-3
CASSLDRGPDTQYF many TRBV12-3/TRBV12-4
CASRRDLDTDIQYF NA TRBV6-1
CSANRINEKLFF NA TRBV20-1
CASSQGAGIGEKLFF few TRBV6-1
CASSIILAGEVHEQYF NA TRBV21-1
CASTTGTSGVPGELFF NA TRBV12-3/TRBV12-4